These 2 T cell receptor beta chains share one sample of origin, sequenced in a study of response to subunit inactivated influenza vaccine. TCRdb reanalysed the RT-PCR reads using MiXCR and keeps one entry per CDR3 protein. The sample has over 300,000 distinct CDR3 sequences, about a fifth seen once. The sample was PBMCs from blood, taken 21 months after vaccination. These receptors were obtained from a man aged 50-75 years who received an inactivated influenza vaccine.

To note about this clonotype: Its ends do not fully match the called genes, so a read error is possible. The rearrangement uses TRBV20-1 and TRBJ2-3; D possibly corresponds to TRBD1 (6 bases). The CDR3 is 15 amino acids. CDR1 and CDR2 (germline): DFQATT, SNEGSKA (reference sequence). The CDR3 protein is CSADRGFPSTDTQYF. The CDR3 bases are TGCAGTGCCGATAGGGGGTTTCCTAGCACAGATACGCAGTATTTC.

This clonotype appeared a few times. The genes are TRBV12-3 or TRBV12-4 and TRBJ1-2; 12 bases fit TRBD1. The CDR3 has 15 residues. J was trimmed by 5 bases and V by 5 bases; bases with no gene match: 6. The DNA of the CDR3 is TGTGCCAGCAGTCCGGGGACAGGGGGCGCGTATGGCTACACCTTC. Protein: CASSPGTGGAYGYTF.